This is a list of T cell receptor beta chains from one sample in a study of long-term antiretroviral therapy in people with HIV. The assay was immunoSEQ multiplex PCR, and TCRdb's table has in-frame clones only and misses some. The data show around 13,000 clones, roughly 80% seen once. The sequences come from unsorted PBMCs, collected 0.5 years before starting antiretroviral therapy. The receptors derive from a woman aged 40 to 50 with HIV. Both conserved end residues are part of each CDR3. The order of the fields is J gene, clone size, V gene, CDR3 protein. Clone size is stated in some rows and not others, as once, few, many or a class when expanded.

TRBJ1-5,.,TRBV27,CASRRTGYNNQPQHF
TRBJ1-1,.,TRBV18,CASSQGLNTEAFF
TRBJ2-7,.,TRBV4-2,CASSLGTSGYEQYF
TRBJ2-1,.,TRBV14,CASSQHRGFDEQFF
TRBJ1-1,.,TRBV7-9,CASSLADREAFF
TRBJ1-2,.,TRBV15,CATSRSLSNYGYTF
TRBJ1-5,.,TRBV4-1,CASSQPARGQGNQPQHF
TRBJ1-6,medium-sized,TRBV28,CASSFIPGGDSPLHF
TRBJ1-6,.,TRBV7-2,CASSLWDRGNSPLHF
TRBJ2-3,.,TRBV5-6,CASSLTSGSVGTTDTQYF
TRBJ1-1,.,TRBV6-5,CASSYTTGGTEAFF
TRBJ1-2,few,TRBV28,CASSLFGPQFTTNYGYTF
TRBJ2-5,.,TRBV6-1,CASQRETQYF
TRBJ1-2,.,TRBV19,CASSIDLGYGYTF
TRBJ2-7,.,TRBV27,CASSSSTRYEQYF
TRBJ2-3,.,TRBV7-2,CASSFFRGSTDTQYF
TRBJ1-2,.,TRBV5-6,CASSLGVYYGYTF
TRBJ2-7,.,TRBV19,CASSARNSYEQYF
TRBJ1-1,.,TRBV2,CASSRFRNTEAFF
TRBJ1-1,.,TRBV6-5,CASSYDTNEAFF
TRBJ1-1,few,TRBV11-3,CASSLGRGNVNTEAFF
TRBJ2-7,few,TRBV7-2,CASSLSAGAGGEQYF
TRBJ2-7,.,TRBV7-9,CASSSGGGGYEQYF
TRBJ1-3,.,TRBV30,CAFIWGSGNTIYF
TRBJ2-7,.,TRBV7-8,CASSFAPSYEQYF
TRBJ1-1,.,TRBV2,CASIPAKGAMNTEAFF
TRBJ1-2,.,TRBV5-5,CASSRDQVQGYTF
TRBJ2-5,few,TRBV10-1,CASSADRGISETQYF
TRBJ2-7,.,TRBV6-6,CASSFPDSYYEQYF
TRBJ1-5,.,TRBV4-1,CASSQDPGAWPQHF
TRBJ1-2,.,TRBV7-8,CASSADLYGYTF
TRBJ2-5,.,TRBV19,CATATGTATHSAETQYF
TRBJ1-2,.,TRBV5-6,CASSLAFTGSVDYGYTF
TRBJ1-5,.,TRBV6-5,CASSFRISNQPQHF
TRBJ1-1,.,TRBV27,CASSLRSTGTVEAFF
TRBJ2-1,few,TRBV29-1,CSVEMYNEQFF
TRBJ1-5,.,TRBV11-2,CASSLGGQPQHF
TRBJ2-5,.,TRBV5-1,CASRAQGFQETQYF
TRBJ1-2,.,TRBV5-4,CASSFKGTGYFGYTF
TRBJ2-7,once,TRBV5-6,CASRNGGGAKSYEQYF
TRBJ1-4,.,TRBV5-1,CASSEGREDEKLFF
TRBJ1-2,.,TRBV11-2,CASSLEGRGGYTF
TRBJ1-5,.,TRBV7-9,CASSRSGAGGQPQHF
TRBJ2-7,.,TRBV30,CAWSFGGNYEQYF
TRBJ2-3,few,TRBV4-2,CASSPLSSGQFGDTQYF
TRBJ2-7,.,TRBV25-1,CASSVSYEQYF
TRBJ1-2,.,TRBV27,CASSSSQGPNYSGYTF
TRBJ1-1,.,TRBV19,CASSIVPQGAEAFF
TRBJ2-7,few,TRBV7-6,CASSSALAGEQYF